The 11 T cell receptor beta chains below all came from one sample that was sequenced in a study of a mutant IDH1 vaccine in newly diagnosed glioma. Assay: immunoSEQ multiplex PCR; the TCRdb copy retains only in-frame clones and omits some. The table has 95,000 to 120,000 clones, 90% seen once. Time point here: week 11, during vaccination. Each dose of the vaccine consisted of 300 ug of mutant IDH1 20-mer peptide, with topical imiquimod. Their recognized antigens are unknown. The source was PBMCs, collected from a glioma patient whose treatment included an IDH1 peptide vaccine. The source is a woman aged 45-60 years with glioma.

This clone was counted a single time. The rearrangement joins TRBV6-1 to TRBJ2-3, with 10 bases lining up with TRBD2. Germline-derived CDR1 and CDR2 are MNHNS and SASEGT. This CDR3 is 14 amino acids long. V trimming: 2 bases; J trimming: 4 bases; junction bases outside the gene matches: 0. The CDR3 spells CASSELAGADTQYF. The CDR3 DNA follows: TGTGCCAGCAGTGAACTAGCGGGAGCAGATACGCAGTATTTT.

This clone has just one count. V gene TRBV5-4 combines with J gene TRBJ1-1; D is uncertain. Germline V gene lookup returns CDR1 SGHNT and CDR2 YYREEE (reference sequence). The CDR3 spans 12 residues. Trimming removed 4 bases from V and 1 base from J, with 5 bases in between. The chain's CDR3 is CASSARNTEAFF. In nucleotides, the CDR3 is TGTGCCAGCAGCGCAAGGAACACTGAAGCTTTCTTT.

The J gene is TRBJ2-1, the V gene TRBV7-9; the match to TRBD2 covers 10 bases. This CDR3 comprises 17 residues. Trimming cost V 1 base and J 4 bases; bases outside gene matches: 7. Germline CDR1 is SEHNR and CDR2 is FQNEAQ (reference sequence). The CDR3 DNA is TGTGCCAGCAGCTTAGGACTAGCGGGCCTACAATACAATGAGCAGTTCTTC. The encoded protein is CASSLGLAGLQYNEQFF. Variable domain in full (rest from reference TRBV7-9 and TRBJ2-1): DTGVSQNPRHKITKRGQNVTFRCDPISEHNRLYWYRQTLGQGPEFLTYFQNEAQLEKSRLLSDRFSAERPKGSFSTLEIQRTEQGDSAMYLCASSLGLAGLQYNEQFFGPGTRLTVL.

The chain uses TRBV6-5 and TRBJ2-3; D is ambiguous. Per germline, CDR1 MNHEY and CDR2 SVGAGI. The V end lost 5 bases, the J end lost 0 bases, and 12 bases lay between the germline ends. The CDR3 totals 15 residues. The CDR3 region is CASSQRHSSTDTQYF. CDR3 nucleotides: TGTGCCAGCAGTCAACGACACTCTAGCACAGATACGCAGTATTTT.

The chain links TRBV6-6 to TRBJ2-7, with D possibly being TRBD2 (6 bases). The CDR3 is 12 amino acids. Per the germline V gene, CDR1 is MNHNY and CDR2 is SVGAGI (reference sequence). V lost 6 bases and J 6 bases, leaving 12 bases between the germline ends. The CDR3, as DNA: TGTGCCAGCAGCCGGGGGAACTCCGAGCAGTACTTC. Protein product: CASSRGNSEQYF.

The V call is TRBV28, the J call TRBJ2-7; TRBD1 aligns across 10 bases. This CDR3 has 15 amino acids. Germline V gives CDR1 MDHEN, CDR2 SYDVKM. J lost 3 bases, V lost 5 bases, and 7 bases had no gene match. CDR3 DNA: TGTGCCAGCAGTATCCCCCGGACAGGGGGCTACGAGCAGTACTTC. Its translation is CASSIPRTGGYEQYF.

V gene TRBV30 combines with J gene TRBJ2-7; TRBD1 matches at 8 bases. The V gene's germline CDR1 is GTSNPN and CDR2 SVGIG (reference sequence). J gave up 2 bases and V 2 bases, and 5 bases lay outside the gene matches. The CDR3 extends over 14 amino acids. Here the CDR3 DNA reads TGTGCCTGGAGTTTGGACAGGGTGACCTACGAGCAGTACTTC. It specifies CAWSLDRVTYEQYF.

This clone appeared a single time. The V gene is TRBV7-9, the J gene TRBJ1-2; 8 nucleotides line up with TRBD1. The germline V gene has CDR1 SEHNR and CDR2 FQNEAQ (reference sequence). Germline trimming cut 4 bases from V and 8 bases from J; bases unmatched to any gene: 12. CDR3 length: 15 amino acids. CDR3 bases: TGTGCCAGCAGCTCCATCGCCCAGGGGGCGGACGGCTACACCTTC. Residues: CASSSIAQGADGYTF.

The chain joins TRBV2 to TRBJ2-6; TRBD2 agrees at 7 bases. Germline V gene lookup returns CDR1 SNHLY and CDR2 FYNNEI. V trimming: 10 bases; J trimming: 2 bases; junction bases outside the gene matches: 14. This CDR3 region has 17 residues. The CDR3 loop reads CATAREGLGTGANVLTF. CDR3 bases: TGTGCCACTGCAAGGGAGGGTTTAGGGACTGGGGCCAACGTCCTGACTTTC.

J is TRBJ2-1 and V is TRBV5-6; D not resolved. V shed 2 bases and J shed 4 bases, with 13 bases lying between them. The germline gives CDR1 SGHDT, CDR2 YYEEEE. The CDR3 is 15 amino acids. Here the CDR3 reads CASSFSGPLYNEQFF. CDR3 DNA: TGTGCCAGCAGCTTCTCTGGTCCCCTGTACAATGAGCAGTTCTTC.

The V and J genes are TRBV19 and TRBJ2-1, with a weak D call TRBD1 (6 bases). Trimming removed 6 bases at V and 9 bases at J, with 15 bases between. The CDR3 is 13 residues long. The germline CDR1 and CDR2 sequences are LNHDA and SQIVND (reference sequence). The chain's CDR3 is CASRTIRGTEQFF. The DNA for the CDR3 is TGTGCCAGTAGGACGATAAGGGGGACTGAGCAGTTCTTC.